This TCR beta chain was sequenced for a study of beta chain bispecific antibodies for T cell cancers. Overall study: Surviving healthy donor T cells from leukemia-line and bispecific antibody cocultures were TRBV-sequenced for family depletion. Surface TRBV12 (TRBV12-3) was on Jurkat, TRBV5-5 on HPB-ALL. Overall study results and limits: In these mixed samples, most targeted TRBV reads derived from the leukemia cell line.

T cells were expanded from blood mononuclear cells for about 3 days with anti-CD3 OKT3 or CD3/CD28 beads. Culture medium contained IL-2 at 85 to 100 IU/ml and IL-7 at roughly 4.9 ng/ml. A single record per CDR3 protein comes from TCRdb applying MiXCR to the 5' RACE reads. Among some 17,000 distinct CDR3 sequences listed, over 2% were seen once. The sample holds many counts of this clonotype. Antigen: not known. V was clipped by 3 bases and J by 1 base; unmatched bases: 3. The CDR3 is 13 residues long. CDR1 and CDR2 (germline): DFQATT, SNEGSKA (reference sequence). The rearrangement joins TRBV20-1 to TRBJ2-7; 7 bases are a match to TRBD1. Sequenced: healthy donor T cells cultured with leukemia cells. The receptor was isolated from a human donor in good health. Some clones in this sample may be carry-over from other donors' samples. The CDR3 DNA reads as TGCAGTGCTAGCACAGGGGATTCCTACGAGCAGTACTTC. Translation gives CSASTGDSYEQYF.